This is a list of T cell receptor beta chains from one sample in a study of identical twins. TCRdb reprocessed the 5' RACE reads with MiXCR, giving one entry per CDR3 protein. The table records approximately 300,000 distinct CDR3 sequences, less than 9.5% of them present only once. These data were also filed under a second study, of yellow fever vaccine responses in identical twins.

Sequenced input: CD8+ T cells sorted from blood. The receptors stem from a woman in her late teens or twenties in good health. Both conserved end residues are part of each CDR3. A D gene is named only where the DNA matches it firmly. Rows may omit the clone size; those that give it use once, few, many or a size class.

many TRBJ2-2 TRBD1 TRBV10-3 TGTGCCATCAGTGGGGACAGGGGGCTTGACGACACCGGGGAGCTGTTTTTT CAISGDRGLDDTGELFF
many TRBJ1-1 - TRBV12-3/TRBV12-4 TGTGCCAGCAGTTTATTAGCCACTGAAGCTTTCTTT CASSLLATEAFF
- TRBJ2-1 TRBD2 TRBV6-2/TRBV6-3 TGTGCCAGCACTGGACTAGCGGGACATTACAATGAGCAGTTCTTC CASTGLAGHYNEQFF
few TRBJ2-1 TRBD2 TRBV4-3 TGCGCCAGCAGCCAATTCCTAGCGGGAGGGTACAATGAGCAGTTCTTC CASSQFLAGGYNEQFF
few TRBJ2-7 - TRBV27 TGTGCCAGCAGTTGGGGGTATCTCTACGAGCAGTACTTC CASSWGYLYEQYF
- TRBJ2-7 - TRBV4-1 TGCGCCAGCAGCCAAGATCGAGGGGTTGAGTACGAGCAGTACTTC CASSQDRGVEYEQYF
- TRBJ2-3 - TRBV9 TGTGCCAGCAGCGGAAATACGCAGTATTTT CASSGNTQYF
few TRBJ2-3 TRBD1 TRBV6-4 TGTGCCAGCAGTGCCTCCGGGACAGGGGGCACAGATACGCAGTATTTT CASSASGTGGTDTQYF
many TRBJ1-5 - TRBV15 TGTGCCACCAGCAGAGAAGGCGAAACTAATCAGCCCCAGCATTTT CATSREGETNQPQHF
- TRBJ2-3 - TRBV6-1 TGTGCCAGCAGCCCCGGGATCTCACCAGATACGCAGTATTTT CASSPGISPDTQYF
many TRBJ1-5 TRBD1 TRBV20-1 TGCAGTGCTAGAGTCCAGGGGGCGCGGCGGGGTCAGCCCCAGCATTTT CSARVQGARRGQPQHF
few TRBJ2-7 - TRBV4-1 TGCGCCAGCAGCCAAGATTCGTGGGAGGGGGACAACATAAACTACGAGCAGTACTTC CASSQDSWEGDNINYEQYF
many TRBJ2-3 TRBD1 TRBV12-3/TRBV12-4 TGTGCCAGCAGTCCAGGGACAGGGGGGTCCACTACGCAGTATTTT CASSPGTGGSTTQYF
few TRBJ2-7 - TRBV4-2 TGTGCCAGCAGCCAAGGGGGCGGAGATTCGCCTTACGAGCAGTACTTC CASSQGGGDSPYEQYF
few TRBJ2-7 TRBD2 TRBV12-3/TRBV12-4 TGTGCCAGCAGCCTAGCGGGGGCGCTGGCCTACGAGCAGTACTTC CASSLAGALAYEQYF
many TRBJ1-3 - TRBV3-1 TGTGCCAGCAGCCAACGGGCGGGGGCGAGGAACACCATATATTTT CASSQRAGARNTIYF
few TRBJ2-3 - TRBV12-5 TGTGCTAGTGGTTCATCTCTTGGCACAGATACGCAGTATTTT CASGSSLGTDTQYF
many TRBJ2-7 TRBD2 TRBV12-3/TRBV12-4 TGTGCCAGCACCTCGGGGGGAGCCGAGCAGTACTTC CASTSGGAEQYF
few TRBJ2-7 TRBD1 TRBV7-9 TGTGCCAGCAGCACCCGACAGGGGGCATCCTACGAGCAGTACTTC CASSTRQGASYEQYF
- TRBJ2-1 - TRBV24-1 TGTGCCACCAGTGATTCCGGGCCTGAGCAGTTCTTC CATSDSGPEQFF
many TRBJ2-1 TRBD2 TRBV4-1 TGCGCCAGCGGGGATAGCGGGGGGGTATACAATGAGCAGTTCTTC CASGDSGGVYNEQFF
many TRBJ2-7 TRBD2 TRBV7-9 TGTGCCAGCAGCTTTCTAGCGGGAGTCACCGAGCAGTACTTC CASSFLAGVTEQYF